One and the same sample provided the 9 T cell receptor beta chains below, sequenced in a study of blood T cells in healthy people across ages. Sample-barcoded 5' priming and a J-beta primer mix drove a second PCR of about 7 to 11 cycles. TCRdb ran MiXCR on the 5' RACE reads and lists one entry per CDR3 protein. The data show 1.8 million or so distinct CDR3 sequences, around 42% seen once. Input material: blood. Receptors were obtained from a human donor in good health.

CDR3 DNA sequence: TGTGCCAGCAACCACGACCTCTTCAATCAGCCCCAGCATTTT. Protein sequence: CASNHDLFNQPQHF. The chain uses TRBV2 and TRBJ1-5; no definite D call. Trimming removed 7 bases from V and 3 bases from J, with 13 bases in between. The germline V gene has CDR1 SNHLY and CDR2 FYNNEI. The CDR3 consists of 14 residues.

This clonotype has only a few counts. The chain couples TRBV3-1 to TRBJ2-5; TRBD2 is a possible D gene (6 bases). This CDR3 is built from 14 residues. V lost 5 bases to trimming and J lost 5 bases, with 15 bases between them. In germline, CDR1 is LGHDT, CDR2 YNNKEL (reference sequence). The CDR3 nucleotides are TGTGCCAGCAGCAGGCTTCGGGACTCGGAGACCCAGTACTTC. Translated, it gives CASSRLRDSETQYF.

The chain combines TRBV28 with TRBJ2-1; 8 positions match TRBD2. Losses at the gene ends were 5 bases for V and 9 bases for J; bases not matched to a gene: 12. In germline, CDR1 is MDHEN, CDR2 SYDVKM. The CDR3 runs to 15 residues. CDR3 bases: TGTGCCAGCAGTCTCCTGAACGGGGGGGCTCGTGAGCAGTTCTTC. The encoded protein is CASSLLNGGAREQFF.

The chain carries TRBV20-1 and TRBJ1-1, with D perhaps TRBD1 (5 bases). CDR3 length equals 12 residues. The V end was cut by 0 bases, the J end by 6 bases, with 8 bases between. Germline V gene sequence: CDR1 DFQATT, CDR2 SNEGSKA (reference sequence). The CDR3 nucleotides are TGCAGTGCTAGAGAGGGGGAGGCTGAAGCTTTCTTT. It specifies CSAREGEAEAFF.

The chain carries TRBV5-1 and TRBJ1-4, with no clear D. Germline assignment: CDR1 SGHRS and CDR2 YFSETQ. Trimming shortened V by 4 bases and J by 4 bases, and 17 bases separated the two germline ends. The CDR3 consists of 16 residues. The CDR3 DNA reads TGCGCCAGCAGCCCGTCCCACGAGAGACATAATGAAAAACTGTTTTTT. This sequence encodes CASSPSHERHNEKLFF.

CDR3 amino acids: CASRIGGGTEAFF. In DNA form, the CDR3 reads TGTGCCAGCAGAATAGGGGGTGGCACTGAAGCTTTCTTT. The V and J genes are TRBV2 and TRBJ1-1; TRBD1 might be the D (6 bases). The CDR3 consists of 13 residues. V lost 6 bases and J lost 4, with 12 bases in between. Germline-derived CDR1 and CDR2 are SNHLY and FYNNEI.

The J gene is TRBJ2-6, the V gene TRBV6-5; a weak D match, TRBD1 (5 bases). The CDR3 has 17 residues. V dropped 3 bases and J dropped 1 base, with 13 bases sitting between them. Germline CDR1 reads MNHEY; CDR2 reads SVGAGI. The CDR3 coding sequence is TGTGCCAGCAGTTATTTGGCAGGGCCATCTGGGGCCAACGTCCTGACTTTC. It codes for CASSYLAGPSGANVLTF.

This clonotype was observed at least ten times. CDR3 protein: CASSLDTGNTEAFF. In DNA, the CDR3 is TGCGCCAGCAGCTTGGATACGGGGAACACTGAAGCTTTCTTT. V gene TRBV5-1 combines with J gene TRBJ1-1; no clear D gene. The germline gives CDR1 SGHRS, CDR2 YFSETQ. Trimming cost V 0 bases and J 1 base, with 7 bases left between them. The CDR3 is 14 residues long.

The sample holds a few counts of this clonotype. The rearrangement links TRBV13 to TRBJ2-5; D is uncertain. Trimming took 2 bases from V and 5 from J, leaving 9 bases between them. The germline gives CDR1 PRHDT, CDR2 FYEKMQ (reference sequence). CDR3 size: 13 residues. In DNA, the CDR3 is TGTGCCAGCAGCTTACGGGTTGAGGAGACCCAGTACTTC. The encoded protein is CASSLRVEETQYF. Complete variable domain (other parts from reference TRBV13 and TRBJ2-5): AAGVIQSPRHLIKEKRETATLKCYPIPRHDTVYWYQQGPGQDPQFLISFYEKMQSDKGSIPDRFSAQQFSDYHSELNMSSLELGDSALYFCASSLRVEETQYFGPGTRLLVL.